This T cell receptor (beta chain) was observed in a study of siplizumab effects on memory and regulatory T cells. Regarding the study as a whole: The naive T cell population seemed more diverse than memory cells and seemed a major contributor to the alloresponse.

Here immunoSEQ multiplex PCR was the method, and the copy in TCRdb shows in-frame clones only, minus some. The sample includes 90,000 to 120,000 clones, roughly 93% of them seen just once. A remark on this clone: Antigen unknown.

J gave up 4 bases and V 5 bases, and 10 bases lay outside the gene matches. This CDR3 is 15 amino acids long. CDR1 is MNHNS and CDR2 is SASEGT in the germline V gene. The sequenced material came from Tregs sorted from blood. V and J are TRBV6-1 and TRBJ1-2; TRBD1 matches 7 bases. This clonotype originated in a human donor in good health. Here the CDR3 DNA reads TGTGCCAGCAGTAGCCCGGACAGGTCTTTCTATGGCTACACCTTC. Its protein product is CASSSPDRSFYGYTF.